This entry lists 15 T cell receptor beta chains sequenced from one sample in a study of tumor-infiltrating lymphocytes in primary liver carcinoma. The investigators made TCR beta cDNA from approximately 500 ng total RNA, using a constant-region primer. It was through three nested multiplex PCR rounds of slightly modified ARM-PCR that TCR beta libraries arose. TRBV1-TRBV30 forward primers paired with a C-beta reverse primer were used in the first two PCR rounds, which ran 9 to 10 cycles each. TCRdb used MiXCR to reprocess the multiplex PCR reads, holding one entry per CDR3 protein. The sample holds around 330,000 distinct CDR3 sequences, approximately 54% seen once. For blood RNA, unsorted whole blood served as the source, and germline DNA was extracted too. The sample taken for sequencing was peripheral blood. The source is a woman aged 30 to 39 with primary liver carcinoma and hepatitis B virus infection.

A remark on this clonotype: A much larger clone lies a single base off, so this may be a read error. The J gene is TRBJ2-2, the V gene TRBV6-5, with 7 positions matching TRBD2. The length of the CDR3 is 15 residues. CDR1 and CDR2 (germline): MNHEY, SVGAGI. CDR3 loop: CTSRPWEGNTGELFF. The CDR3 nucleotides read TGTACCAGCCGACCCTGGGAGGGGAACACCGGGGAGCTGTTTTTT.

This clonotype was observed a few times. The V call is TRBV7-9, the J call TRBJ2-1, with no clear D. There are 13 residues in the CDR3. CDR1 and CDR2 (germline): SEHNR, FQNEAQ (reference sequence). V gave up 4 bases and J gave up 6 bases, with 10 bases separating them. CDR3 nucleotide sequence: TGTGCCAGCAGCTCCCTGATTCCCAATGAGCAGTTCTTC. This gives the protein CASSSLIPNEQFF.

The chain joins TRBV5-1 to TRBJ2-3, with TRBD2 as a possible D gene (5 bases). This CDR3 region has 15 residues. With 3 bases removed from V and 3 bases from J, the gap between germline ends came to 14 bases. Looked up from germline, CDR1 is SGHRS and CDR2 is YFSETQ. CDR3 residues: CASSSGSGSTDTQYF. As DNA, the CDR3 is TGCGCCAGCAGCTCCGGATCGGGGTCGACAGATACGCAGTATTTT.

The table lists this clonotype with many counts. V and J are TRBV12-3 or TRBV12-4 and TRBJ2-7; D not certain. V shed 5 bases and J shed 0 bases, with 8 bases lying between them. The CDR3 has 13 residues. The CDR3 DNA reads TGTGCCAGCAGTCCCCGTCTCTCCTACGAGCAGTACTTC. The encoded protein is CASSPRLSYEQYF.

About this clonotype: A clone one base away is much larger, so this may be a read error. This chain connects TRBV4-3 to TRBJ2-6; no clear D. Trimming pared 0 bases from V and 5 bases from J, leaving 11 bases between. This CDR3 has 16 amino acids. The germline V gene has CDR1 LGHNA and CDR2 YSLEER. The CDR3 here is CASSQDRCSWANVLTF. CDR3 sequence (DNA): TGCGCCAGCAGCCAAGATCGTTGTTCCTGGGCCAACGTCCTGACTTTC.

With respect to this clonotype: A much larger clone lies a single base off, so this may be a read error. The genes are TRBV12-3 or TRBV12-4 and TRBJ2-2; D is undetermined. The CDR3 length is 14 residues. Trimming took off 5 bases at V and 4 bases at J, with 11 bases between the two ends. The chain's CDR3 is CASSDGRLTGELFF. CDR3 sequence (DNA): TGTGCCAGCAGTGACGGACGGCTCACCGGGGAGCTGTTTTTT.

Details on this clonotype: This is likely a read error, given that the CDR3 carries no conserved phenylalanine or tryptophan at its end. V usage is TRBV11-1 and J usage is TRBJ2-5, with TRBD1 matching over 9 bases. This CDR3 has 16 amino acids. CDR1 is SGHAT, CDR2 FQDESV, per germline (reference sequence). With V trimmed by 4 bases and J by 2 bases, 8 bases remained unmatched. Here the CDR3 reads CASSSPGTGIQETQYI. Here the CDR3 DNA reads TGTGCCAGCAGCTCCCCGGGGACAGGGATACAAGAGACCCAGTACATC.

This chain joins TRBV25-1 and TRBJ2-3; TRBD2 is a possible D gene (5 bases). V lost 3 bases and J 4 bases, leaving 11 bases between the germline ends. Germline V gives CDR1 MGHDK, CDR2 SYGVNS. This CDR3 is 14 amino acids long. The DNA of the CDR3 is TGTGCCAGCAGTGACCCCGTGGGAGCAGATACGCAGTATTTT. Translating it yields CASSDPVGADTQYF.

For this clonotype: A much larger clone sits a single nucleotide away, making a read error possible. The conserved phenylalanine or tryptophan is not found at the CDR3 terminus, so this likely reflects a read error. The V and J genes are TRBV6-8 and TRBJ1-5; D may be TRBD1 (6 bases). This CDR3 has 14 residues. The V and J ends lost 6 bases and 7 bases respectively, with 16 bases between them. The germline V gene encodes CDR1 MNHGY and CDR2 SAAAGT. CDR3 residues: CASSKRQADQPQHL. CDR3 nucleotide sequence: TGTGCCAGCAGCAAAAGACAGGCGGACCAGCCCCAGCATCTT.

A remark on this clonotype: Since no conserved phenylalanine or tryptophan closes the CDR3, a read error is the likely cause. V and J are TRBV6-1 and TRBJ2-2; 9 nucleotides line up with TRBD1. Per germline, CDR1 MNHNS and CDR2 SASEGT. CDR3 size: 15 residues. Germline trimming cut 4 bases from V and 6 bases from J; bases unmatched to any gene: 6. The DNA of the CDR3 is TGTGCCAGCAGTGTACAGGGGGCTACTTCCGGGGAGCTGTTTTAT. This sequence encodes CASSVQGATSGELFY.

This clonotype was observed a few times. The V and J genes are TRBV5-4 and TRBJ2-5, with D maybe TRBD1 (5 bases). The ends were cut back, 4 bases at V and 4 bases at J, with 17 bases in the middle. Germline assignment: CDR1 SGHNT and CDR2 YYREEE (reference sequence). This CDR3 is 15 amino acids long. The CDR3 coding sequence is TGTGCCAGCAGCCGAAAGACCCAGGGTAGAGAGACCCAGTACTTC. Its translation is CASSRKTQGRETQYF.

On this clonotype itself: The germline gene is not matched at one end of the junction; a read error may be the cause. The chain joins TRBV12-3 or TRBV12-4 to TRBJ1-1; 7 nucleotides line up with TRBD1. The CDR3 has 14 residues. The chain's CDR3 is CANSPTGANTEAFF. CDR3 sequence (DNA): TGTGCCAACAGTCCAACAGGGGCCAACACTGAAGCTTTCTTT.

This clonotype occurred once. This CDR3 is missing its conserved last phenylalanine or tryptophan, likely due to a read error. Written as DNA, the CDR3 is TGTGCCAGCAGCTTAGCCTGGGACAGGGGCCCTCCCAATTCACCCCTCCACCTT. It translates to CASSLAWDRGPPNSPLHL. This chain uses TRBV7-9 with TRBJ1-6; 10 positions agree with TRBD1. CDR3 length: 18 amino acids. The V and J ends lost 0 bases and 7 bases, in that order; junction bases with no gene match: 9. The germline gives CDR1 SEHNR, CDR2 FQNEAQ (reference sequence).

This clonotype turned up a few times. V gene TRBV4-1 combines with J gene TRBJ1-6; no clear D gene. The CDR3 is made up of 14 amino acids. Germline V CDR1 and CDR2: MGHRA, YSYEKL. V was clipped by 3 bases and J by 10 bases, with 13 bases between them. The CDR3: CASSQRSEGSPLHF. The DNA for the CDR3 is TGCGCCAGCAGCCAGAGATCGGAGGGCTCACCCCTCCACTTT.

Remarks on this clonotype: This may be a read error, as it is one base from a much larger clone. The rearrangement joins TRBV4-1 to TRBJ2-1; tentative D call: TRBD2 (5 bases). CDR1 is MGHRA, CDR2 YSYEKL, per germline. CDR3 length equals 20 residues. CDR3 in DNA: TGCGCCAGCAGCCAAGATCGAGGAGGCAGGCGCACCTTCCCCGACAATGAGCAGTCCTTC. Its protein product is CASSQDRGGRRTFPDNEQSF.